Listed here are 26 T cell receptor beta chains from one sample, sequenced in a study of T-cell memory formation after mild COVID-19. MiXCR was run by TCRdb on the 5' RACE reads, yielding one entry per CDR3 protein. There are 400,000 to 500,000 distinct CDR3 sequences in the sample; approximately 24% occur only once, and around 8.1% lies in the top ten. Sequencing input: PBMCs or a T cell subset sorted from them (not recorded which). These receptors came from an adult woman who had mild COVID-19 (a few samples of this study predate the infection). Cell type and time point are not known.

This clonotype has a handful of counts. This rearrangement joins TRBV11-3 to TRBJ1-2; no firm D call. Trimming cost V 0 bases and J 8 bases, with 22 bases left between them. The CDR3 has 17 residues. Germline V gene data show CDR1 as SGHNT and CDR2 as YENEEA. The CDR3 loop reads CASSLDRGFGRVRGYTF. The CDR3 DNA reads TGTGCCAGCAGCTTAGATCGTGGCTTCGGAAGGGTACGAGGCTACACCTTC.

This clonotype was seen more than once but under ten times. V and J are TRBV20-1 and TRBJ2-7; D is perhaps TRBD1 or TRBD2 (5 bases each). Germline V lookup: CDR1 DFQATT, CDR2 SNEGSKA (reference sequence). The length of the CDR3 is 16 residues. Trimming shortened V by 0 bases and J by 4 bases, and 19 bases separated the two germline ends. CDR3 sequence: CSARDPQATGPYEQYF. The CDR3 nucleotides are TGCAGTGCTAGAGATCCCCAAGCAACGGGACCGTACGAGCAGTACTTC.

V usage is TRBV9 and J usage is TRBJ2-2; 7 nucleotides align to TRBD1. The CDR3 is 15 residues long. Germline-derived CDR1 and CDR2 are SGDLS and YYNGEE. J was trimmed by 6 bases and V by 0 bases; bases with no gene match: 5. The CDR3 region has the DNA TGTGCCAGCAGCGTAGACAGGGGCTGGGCCGGGGAGCTGTTTTTT. Its translation is CASSVDRGWAGELFF.

V gene TRBV18 combines with J gene TRBJ2-1; 8 bases are a match to TRBD2. Germline trimming cut 1 base from V and 2 bases from J; bases unmatched to any gene: 4. Germline V CDR1 and CDR2: KGHSH, LQKENI. The CDR3 covers 16 residues. CDR3 sequence (DNA): TGTGCCAGCTCACCACTCGCACTAGCGGCCTACAATGAGCAGTTCTTC. Translated: CASSPLALAAYNEQFF.

This clonotype has at least ten counts. This sequence joins TRBV7-6 and TRBJ2-7, with no clear D. Looked up from germline, CDR1 is SGHVS and CDR2 is FNYEAQ. V was shortened by 4 bases and J by 2 bases, with 18 bases between the two germline ends. The CDR3 has 16 amino acids. CDR3 region: CASSSQSAETTYEQYF. Written as DNA, the CDR3 is TGTGCCAGCAGCTCCCAGAGCGCCGAGACAACCTACGAGCAGTACTTC.

The rearrangement uses TRBV4-3 and TRBJ1-4, with 8 bases lining up with TRBD1. The germline V gene encodes CDR1 LGHNA and CDR2 YSLEER. The trim removed 4 bases at V and 8 bases at J, leaving 9 bases unmatched. CDR3 length: 15 residues. The CDR3 region is CASSRTQGAREKLFF. CDR3 nucleotide sequence: TGCGCCAGCAGCCGCACCCAGGGGGCAAGGGAAAAACTGTTTTTT.

This clonotype was found a few times. This chain joins TRBV4-1 and TRBJ1-5; tentatively, D is TRBD1 (6 bases). The CDR3 loop spans 13 amino acids. Looked up from germline, CDR1 is MGHRA and CDR2 is YSYEKL. Trimming shortened V by 5 bases and J by 5 bases, and 10 bases separated the two germline ends. The CDR3 loop reads CASSYRVYQPQHF. The CDR3 DNA reads as TGCGCCAGCAGCTACAGGGTGTATCAGCCCCAGCATTTT.

A few counts support this clonotype. This chain joins TRBV7-9 and TRBJ1-2; D call uncertain. Germline-derived CDR1 and CDR2 are SEHNR and FQNEAQ (reference sequence). This CDR3 is 17 amino acids long. V lost 4 bases to trimming and J lost 1 base, with 19 bases between them. CDR3 loop: CASSSTVWPENNYGYTF. The CDR3 DNA is TGTGCCAGCAGCTCAACGGTTTGGCCAGAGAATAACTATGGCTACACCTTC.

This clonotype was observed a handful of times. This chain links TRBV12-3 or TRBV12-4 with TRBJ1-1, with D perhaps TRBD1 (6 bases). Trimming took off 6 bases at V and 6 bases at J, with 8 bases between the two ends. This CDR3 contains 11 residues. The CDR3 DNA follows: TGTGCCAGCAGCGGACAGTCTGAAGCTTTCTTT. Translated: CASSGQSEAFF.

V gene TRBV5-1 combines with J gene TRBJ1-2; D gene uncertain. The V end lost 0 bases, the J end lost 0 bases, and 12 bases lay between the germline ends. The CDR3 runs 16 residues. Germline V CDR1 and CDR2: SGHRS, YFSETQ. Here the CDR3 DNA reads TGCGCCAGCAGCTTGGCCATGGAGCGAGCTAACTATGGCTACACCTTC. It is translated as CASSLAMERANYGYTF.

V gene TRBV7-2 combines with J gene TRBJ2-3; 10 bases line up with TRBD2. The V gene end was trimmed by 3 bases and the J gene end by 5 bases; junction bases not matched to a gene: 8. Germline loops: CDR1 SGHTA, CDR2 FQGNSA. The CDR3 sequence is 16 residues long. The CDR3 bases are TGTGCCAGCAGCTTGGCTAGCGGGAGTTGGGTAGATACGCAGTATTTT. Translated: CASSLASGSWVDTQYF.

This clonotype was counted only a few times. CDR3 nucleotides: TGTGCCAGCAGCTCCCCGGGCCTACCCCCCTTGGAGGAGCAGTTCTTC. Protein product: CASSSPGLPPLEEQFF. This chain connects TRBV5-6 to TRBJ2-1; D is uncertain. The germline V gene has CDR1 SGHDT and CDR2 YYEEEE. The V end lost 3 bases, the J end lost 10 bases, and 23 bases lay between the germline ends. The CDR3 sequence is 16 residues long.

Ten or more counts support this clonotype. The chain recombines TRBV9 with TRBJ2-7; D perhaps matches TRBD1 (6 bases). Germline V CDR1 and CDR2: SGDLS, YYNGEE. V lost 7 bases to trimming and J lost 6 bases, with 20 bases between them. This CDR3 contains 14 residues. CDR3 region: CASQGVGARSEQYF. CDR3 nucleotides: TGTGCCAGCCAAGGAGTGGGGGCTAGGAGCGAGCAGTACTTC.

The sample holds a few counts of this clonotype. The rearrangement links TRBV10-3 to TRBJ2-7, with D perhaps being TRBD1 or TRBD2 (5 bases each). V gave up 6 bases and J gave up 0 bases, with 15 bases separating them. This CDR3 contains 15 residues. The germline gives CDR1 ENHRY, CDR2 SYGVKD. The CDR3 loop is CAISSLLGVSYEQYF. CDR3 sequence (DNA): TGTGCCATCAGCAGTCTTTTGGGGGTCTCCTACGAGCAGTACTTC.

The chain couples TRBV29-1 to TRBJ1-2, with 7 nucleotides matching TRBD1. Germline V gene data show CDR1 as SQVTM and CDR2 as ANQGSEA. After removal of 6 bases from V and 4 bases from J, the junction contained 14 bases not matched to a gene. The CDR3 consists of 15 residues. The CDR3 is CSVEVWTGAFYGYTF. The DNA of the CDR3 is TGCAGCGTCGAGGTATGGACAGGAGCTTTCTATGGCTACACCTTC.

This clonotype appeared once. The gene calls are TRBV15 and TRBJ2-5; D unresolved. V was shortened by 5 bases and J by 1 base, with 11 bases between the two germline ends. CDR3 size: 14 residues. Germline V lookup: CDR1 LNHNV, CDR2 YYDKDF (reference sequence). The CDR3 region is CATSPGRIQETQYF. The DNA of the CDR3 is TGTGCCACCAGCCCAGGACGGATCCAAGAGACCCAGTACTTC.

In this sample, this clonotype turned up a few times. The J gene is TRBJ1-2, the V gene TRBV5-1; no reliable D call. Trimming took off 2 bases at V and 4 bases at J, with 15 bases between the two ends. CDR3 length: 15 residues. Looked up from germline, CDR1 is SGHRS and CDR2 is YFSETQ. The CDR3 sequence is CASSFSPTEGYGYTF. CDR3 nucleotide sequence: TGCGCCAGCAGCTTTTCCCCGACCGAGGGCTATGGCTACACCTTC.

The rearrangement joins TRBV7-2 to TRBJ2-7, with 8 bases lining up with TRBD1. CDR1 and CDR2 from the germline V gene are SGHTA and FQGNSA. V was pared by 5 bases and J by 0 bases, with 9 bases of the junction left unmatched. The CDR3 runs 16 residues. This chain's CDR3 is CASSPGTGVGSYEQYF. The CDR3 DNA follows: TGTGCCAGCAGCCCCGGGACAGGTGTCGGCTCCTACGAGCAGTACTTC.

This clonotype was found a few times. This chain connects TRBV27 to TRBJ2-7, with 9 bases identical to TRBD1. This CDR3 has 15 amino acids. The junction had 5 bases not matched to a gene; V was cut back by 4 bases and J by 1 base. Germline assignment: CDR1 MNHEY and CDR2 SMNVEV (reference sequence). The DNA of the CDR3 is TGTGCCAGCAGTTCCCGGGACAGGGCATCCTACGAGCAGTACTTC. Protein product: CASSSRDRASYEQYF.

The CDR3 reads CASSLESTGELFF. CDR3 DNA: TGTGCCAGCAGCTTAGAAAGCACCGGGGAGCTGTTTTTT. The rearrangement uses TRBV7-3 and TRBJ2-2; D ambiguous. The CDR3 is made up of 13 amino acids. The ends were cut back, 2 bases at V and 4 bases at J, with 5 bases in the middle. CDR1 is SGHTA and CDR2 is FQGTGA in the germline V gene. The whole variable domain, filled in from reference TRBV7-3 and TRBJ2-2, reads GAGVSQTPSNKVTEKGKYVELRCDPISGHTALYWYRQSLGQGPEFLIYFQGTGAADDSGLPNDRFFAVRPEGSVSTLKIQRTERGDSAVYLCASSLESTGELFFGEGSRLTVL.

The J gene is TRBJ1-1, the V gene TRBV5-1; D gene ambiguous. Looked up from germline, CDR1 is SGHRS and CDR2 is YFSETQ. Trimming stripped 6 bases from V and 2 bases from J, with 11 bases between. CDR3 size: 13 residues. Here the CDR3 reads CASTPNSNTEAFF. The CDR3 nucleotides are TGCGCCAGCACTCCAAACAGCAACACTGAAGCTTTCTTT.

The chain uses TRBV7-9 and TRBJ2-2; maybe TRBD1 (6 bases). This CDR3 spans 14 amino acids. The germline V gene has CDR1 SEHNR and CDR2 FQNEAQ (reference sequence). V was clipped by 7 bases and J by 2 bases, with 11 bases between them. The chain's CDR3 is CASTWGTNTGELFF. CDR3 nucleotide sequence: TGTGCCAGCACCTGGGGGACAAACACCGGGGAGCTGTTTTTT.

This chain joins TRBV20-1 and TRBJ1-4; 8 nucleotides align to TRBD1. J gave up 7 bases and V 3 bases, and 7 bases lay outside the gene matches. This CDR3 spans 14 amino acids. From germline, CDR1 is DFQATT and CDR2 SNEGSKA (reference sequence). CDR3 residues: CSARMAGGLEKLFF. DNA of the CDR3: TGCAGTGCTAGGATGGCAGGGGGCCTTGAAAAACTGTTTTTT.

This clonotype was observed a handful of times. The gene calls are TRBV3-1 and TRBJ1-1; D ambiguous. The V gene lost 4 bases and the J gene lost 4 bases, with 13 bases spanning the gap. This CDR3 spans 14 amino acids. Germline V gene data show CDR1 as LGHDT and CDR2 as YNNKEL (reference sequence). CDR3 protein: CASSPRFAGTEAFF. The CDR3 nucleotides read TGTGCCAGCAGCCCTAGATTTGCGGGCACTGAAGCTTTCTTT.

V is TRBV4-3 and J is TRBJ2-3, with D unclear. V was clipped by 3 bases and J by 0 bases, with 16 bases between them. The CDR3 consists of 17 residues. Germline CDR1 LGHNA, CDR2 YSLEER. CDR3 DNA sequence: TGCGCCAGCAGCCAGGGCTCGGCGGCGTATAGCACAGATACGCAGTATTTT. Translated, it gives CASSQGSAAYSTDTQYF.

This clonotype was observed a handful of times. V and J are TRBV28 and TRBJ1-2; D uncertain. Germline loops: CDR1 MDHEN, CDR2 SYDVKM. The germline V and J ends were trimmed by 7 bases and 3 bases, with 12 bases remaining between them. CDR3 length equals 13 residues. The CDR3 bases are TGTGCCAGCACGAAAGCCTGGGACTATGGCTACACCTTC. It translates to CASTKAWDYGYTF.